Following are 32 T cell receptor beta chains from one sample sequenced in a study of T cell responses to AZD1222 COVID-19 vaccine. Here immunoSEQ multiplex PCR was the method, and the copy in TCRdb shows in-frame clones only, minus some. The table has around 180,000 clones, about nine tenths seen once. Sequenced here: peripheral blood, sampled on day 0 of AZD1222 vaccination. Receptors were obtained from an adult in good health.

The chain employs TRBV5-4 and TRBJ2-5, with 8 bases fitting TRBD2. J was trimmed by 0 bases and V by 1 base; bases with no gene match: 8. Germline CDR1 reads SGHNT; CDR2 reads YYREEE (reference sequence). There are 17 residues in the CDR3. CDR3 bases: TGTGCCAGCAGCTTGAGGTGGCGGGGGGTCGACCAAGAGACCCAGTACTTC. Its protein product is CASSLRWRGVDQETQYF.

The chain combines TRBV5-4 with TRBJ2-3; D might be TRBD2 (5 bases). The CDR3 consists of 13 residues. V dropped 6 bases and J dropped 4 bases, with 12 bases sitting between them. Germline V gives CDR1 SGHNT, CDR2 YYREEE (reference sequence). The CDR3 DNA reads as TGTGCCAGCACCACCGGGGTGGCAGATACGCAGTATTTT. This sequence encodes CASTTGVADTQYF.

This CDR3 reads CASSPTDRDDQPQHF. The CDR3 DNA is TGTGCCAGCAGCCCGACGGACAGGGATGATCAGCCCCAGCATTTT. The V call is TRBV7-8, the J call TRBJ1-5; 8 nucleotides align to TRBD1. V dropped 5 bases and J dropped 5; count of bases not matched to a gene: 8. CDR1 is SGHVS, CDR2 FQNEAQ, per germline. The CDR3 has 15 residues.

The genes are TRBV27 and TRBJ2-7; D might be TRBD1 (6 bases). CDR1 and CDR2 from the germline V gene are MNHEY and SMNVEV (reference sequence). CDR3 length: 14 residues. Deletions cut 0 bases from V and 5 bases from J, with 11 bases between. Written as DNA, the CDR3 is TGTGCCAGCAGTTTATCGGCCAGGGGCCACGAGCAGTACTTC. Its translation: CASSLSARGHEQYF.

The gene calls are TRBV13 and TRBJ2-5; weak D call: TRBD2 (5 bases). V lost 6 bases to trimming and J lost 12 bases, with 17 bases between them. The CDR3 extends over 12 amino acids. Germline-derived CDR1 and CDR2 are PRHDT and FYEKMQ (reference sequence). The CDR3 region has the DNA TGTGCCAGCAGGCTTGGCGGAGGCGCGGAGTACTTC. Translated, it gives CASRLGGGAEYF.

This rearrangement joins TRBV12-3 or TRBV12-4 to TRBJ1-2; D is unresolved. The CDR3 spans 11 residues. Trimming took off 10 bases at V and 3 bases at J, with 9 bases between the two ends. The CDR3 sequence is CATGTYYGYTF. CDR3 nucleotide sequence: TGTGCCACGGGAACATACTATGGCTACACCTTC.

The rearrangement links TRBV24-1 to TRBJ2-2; 11 nucleotides match TRBD1. The CDR3 runs to 18 residues. The germline gives CDR1 KGHDR, CDR2 SFDVKD. The V segment lost 4 bases and the J segment 0 bases; nucleotides outside the gene matches: 6. The CDR3 sequence: CATSEQPGQGANTGELFF. The CDR3 DNA follows: TGTGCCACCAGTGAACAGCCGGGACAGGGGGCGAACACCGGGGAGCTGTTTTTT.

The rearrangement uses TRBV10-3 and TRBJ1-5, with a weak D call TRBD1 (6 bases). Germline V lookup: CDR1 ENHRY, CDR2 SYGVKD. The CDR3 has 13 residues. Trimming cost V 5 bases and J 5 bases, with 10 bases left between them. This CDR3 reads CAISTGPDQPQHF. The CDR3 bases are TGTGCCATCAGTACAGGGCCAGATCAGCCCCAGCATTTT.

The J gene is TRBJ2-7, the V gene TRBV12-5; the D gene could be TRBD1 or TRBD2 (5 bases each). The V end lost 6 bases, the J end lost 2 bases, and 14 bases lay between the germline ends. The V gene's germline CDR1 is LGHNT and CDR2 FRNRAP. This CDR3 comprises 14 residues. CDR3 DNA: TGTGCTAGTGGACCCGGGACGGGAACCTACGAGCAGTACTTC. Amino acids: CASGPGTGTYEQYF. The full variable domain, rest sourced from reference TRBV12-5 and TRBJ2-7, is DARVTQTPRHKVTEMGQEVTMRCQPILGHNTVFWYRQTMMQGLELLAYFRNRAPLDDSGMPKDRFSAEMPDATLATLKIQPSEPRDSAVYFCASGPGTGTYEQYFGPGTRLTVT.

This clone showed up just once. The chain joins TRBV28 to TRBJ1-1; 11 bases are a match to TRBD1. Germline CDR1 reads MDHEN; CDR2 reads SYDVKM. The CDR3 runs 16 residues. The J segment lost 3 bases and the V segment lost 5 bases, leaving 8 bases of the junction unmatched. The CDR3 loop is CASSPPMGQGDTEAFF. DNA for the CDR3: TGTGCCAGCAGTCCGCCGATGGGACAGGGGGACACTGAAGCTTTCTTT.

This clone was counted once. The chain has TRBV5-4 and TRBJ1-1; perhaps TRBD1 as D (6 bases). Germline V CDR1 and CDR2: SGHNT, YYREEE (reference sequence). V lost 0 bases and J lost 1, with 7 bases in between. This CDR3 has 14 residues. CDR3 nucleotide sequence: TGTGCCAGCAGCTTGGTGGGACAGAACACTGAAGCTTTCTTT. Translating gives CASSLVGQNTEAFF.

This chain connects TRBV5-1 to TRBJ2-1; 16 bases are shared with TRBD2. V was clipped by 2 bases and J by 6 bases; unmatched bases: 5. The CDR3 covers 17 residues. CDR1 SGHRS and CDR2 YFSETQ come from the germline V gene. CDR3 in amino acids: CASSFGTSGGASNEQFF. Written as DNA, the CDR3 is TGCGCCAGCAGCTTCGGGACTAGCGGGGGGGCATCCAATGAGCAGTTCTTC.

The rearrangement links TRBV10-3 to TRBJ1-1; D not certain. Between the trimmed V and J ends, which lost 7 bases and 1 base, there was a span of 13 bases. The CDR3 totals 14 residues. Germline V gene data show CDR1 as ENHRY and CDR2 as SYGVKD. The CDR3 loop reads CAIKSRTSNTEAFF. The DNA for the CDR3 is TGTGCCATCAAATCTCGGACGTCGAACACTGAAGCTTTCTTT.

The rearrangement uses TRBV4-3 and TRBJ1-2; possibly TRBD1 for D (6 bases). The CDR3 totals 16 residues. Trimming stripped 1 base from V and 8 bases from J, with 20 bases between. CDR1 LGHNA and CDR2 YSLEER come from the germline V gene. CDR3 DNA: TGCGCCAGCAGCCAAGGGCCCCTGGGGGCTAGGGGCGGCTACACCTTC. Amino acids: CASSQGPLGARGGYTF.

This chain uses TRBV21-1 with TRBJ2-7; the table names TRBD2, a call not compared with the DNA. TRBV21-1 is a pseudogene. The CDR3 covers 14 residues. DNA for the CDR3: TGTGCCAGCTGCCCGGGGGGGACTTGGGGCGAGCAGTACTTC. Translation gives CASCPGGTWGEQYF.

The count of this clone is one. The V gene is TRBV25-1, the J gene TRBJ2-5; 11 bases fit TRBD2. The germline gives CDR1 MGHDK, CDR2 SYGVNS. The V segment lost 3 bases and the J segment 1 base; nucleotides outside the gene matches: 7. This CDR3 region has 17 residues. CDR3 sequence: CASSDPSGGILQETQYF. The CDR3 nucleotides are TGTGCCAGCAGTGATCCTAGCGGGGGGATTCTCCAAGAGACCCAGTACTTC.

This rearrangement joins TRBV5-1 to TRBJ2-3; 8 bases line up with TRBD2. V gave up 2 bases and J gave up 4 bases; unmatched junction bases: 3. The CDR3 runs 14 residues. The germline V gene has CDR1 SGHRS and CDR2 YFSETQ. The CDR3 DNA sequence: TGCGCCAGCAGCTTCGGACTAGCCTCAGATACGCAGTATTTT. It is translated as CASSFGLASDTQYF.

This clone was observed a few times. The chain is built from TRBV4-3 and TRBJ2-7, with 8 bases identical to TRBD2. The germline V gene has CDR1 LGHNA and CDR2 YSLEER. The CDR3 runs 16 residues. V lost 4 bases, J lost 3 bases, and 11 bases stayed unmatched. This chain's CDR3 is CASSLGSGGMNYEQYF. The CDR3 DNA reads TGCGCCAGCAGCCTAGGCAGCGGGGGTATGAACTACGAGCAGTACTTC.

This sequence joins TRBV6-5 and TRBJ1-4, with D perhaps TRBD1 (6 bases). Germline CDR1 and CDR2: MNHEY and SVGAGI. CDR3 length: 14 residues. V lost 5 bases and J 8 bases, leaving 15 bases between the germline ends. The CDR3 coding sequence is TGTGCCAGCAGTAACAGGGTAGGAGGGGAAAAACTGTTTTTT. As protein: CASSNRVGGEKLFF.

This chain connects TRBV7-6 to TRBJ2-3; D is undetermined. Trimming took 1 base from V and 0 from J, leaving 11 bases between them. CDR3 length: 16 amino acids. Germline assignment: CDR1 SGHVS and CDR2 FNYEAQ. Here the CDR3 DNA reads TGTGCCAGCAGCTTAGTGGCGGCCTCTAGCACAGATACGCAGTATTTT. Protein sequence: CASSLVAASSTDTQYF.

This chain uses TRBV12-3 or TRBV12-4 with TRBJ2-1, with D uncertain. The CDR3 consists of 12 residues. Trimming removed 10 bases at V and 6 bases at J, with 13 bases between. The CDR3 DNA reads TGTGCCATTATGCTATTGGTCAATGAGCAGTTCTTC. This codes for CAIMLLVNEQFF.

The rearrangement links TRBV14 to TRBJ2-1; D unresolved. Germline lookup yields CDR1 SGHDN and CDR2 FVKESK. The CDR3 extends over 11 amino acids. V was clipped by 2 bases and J by 9 bases, with 5 bases between them. CDR3 sequence: CASSQWGEQFF. The CDR3 DNA follows: TGTGCCAGCAGCCAATGGGGTGAGCAGTTCTTC.

The rearrangement joins TRBV29-1 to TRBJ1-2, with D possibly TRBD1 on 5 matching bases. Germline V gene lookup returns CDR1 SQVTM and CDR2 ANQGSEA. V lost 2 bases and J 6 bases, leaving 10 bases between the germline ends. This CDR3 contains 12 residues. This chain's CDR3 is CSVESGTDGYTF. The CDR3 DNA reads TGCAGCGTTGAAAGCGGGACCGATGGCTACACCTTC.

The chain uses TRBV7-2 and TRBJ1-1, with D uncertain. This CDR3 region has 15 residues. Germline V gene data show CDR1 as SGHTA and CDR2 as FQGNSA. V shed 1 base and J shed 0 bases, with 9 bases lying between them. Written as DNA, the CDR3 is TGTGCCAGCAGCTTAGGCGTGACATTGAACACTGAAGCTTTCTTT. This encodes CASSLGVTLNTEAFF.

The gene calls are TRBV4-3 and TRBJ2-6, with D uncertain. CDR3 length: 16 amino acids. The germline CDR1 and CDR2 sequences are LGHNA and YSLEER. Trimming left V 3 bases short and J 2 bases short, with 11 bases between. CDR3 DNA sequence: TGCGCCAGCAGCCACGCTGGGCGACCTGGGGCCAACGTCCTGACTTTC. Translation gives CASSHAGRPGANVLTF.

This clone is labeled medium-sized. The rearrangement joins TRBV10-3 to TRBJ2-1; unclear D gene. From germline, CDR1 is ENHRY and CDR2 SYGVKD. The length of the CDR3 is 13 residues. Trimming left V 1 base short and J 10 bases short, with 11 bases between. CDR3 nucleotide sequence: TGTGCCATCAGTGAGTGGCACGGAAGCGAGCAGTTCTTC. It specifies CAISEWHGSEQFF.

The chain joins TRBV7-9 to TRBJ2-3; possibly TRBD2 for D (6 bases). The germline V and J ends were trimmed by 3 bases and 0 bases, with 13 bases remaining between them. CDR1 is SEHNR and CDR2 is FQNEAQ in the germline V gene (reference sequence). The CDR3 is 16 amino acids. This CDR3 reads CASSFSPAGSTDTQYF. DNA of the CDR3: TGTGCCAGCAGCTTTAGCCCCGCGGGGAGCACAGATACGCAGTATTTT.

The chain joins TRBV27 to TRBJ2-7; D possibly uses TRBD1 or TRBD2 (5 bases each). CDR1 MNHEY and CDR2 SMNVEV come from the germline V gene (reference sequence). The CDR3 spans 13 residues. V was pared by 5 bases and J by 6 bases, with 14 bases between. CDR3 nucleotides: TGTGCCAGCAGTCCCACGAGGGGTGTCGAGCAGTACTTC. Its protein product is CASSPTRGVEQYF.

The CDR3 is CASSGAFFNYGYTF. The CDR3 nucleotides are TGTGCCAGCAGCGGGGCCTTTTTTAACTATGGCTACACCTTC. The rearrangement uses TRBV7-9 and TRBJ1-2; a weak D match, TRBD1 (5 bases). The V gene lost 5 bases and the J gene lost 1 base, with 11 bases spanning the gap. CDR1 is SEHNR and CDR2 is FQNEAQ in the germline V gene (reference sequence). The CDR3 runs to 14 residues.

The V and J genes are TRBV5-5 and TRBJ1-1; no definite D call. CDR1 SGHKS and CDR2 YYEKEE come from the germline V gene (reference sequence). This CDR3 has 17 amino acids. The V end was cut by 1 base, the J end by 0 bases, with 16 bases between. CDR3 sequence (DNA): TGTGCCAGCAGCTTGAAACGGGAGGACCTGGTGAACACTGAAGCTTTCTTT. Protein sequence: CASSLKREDLVNTEAFF.

The V call is TRBV19, the J call TRBJ1-5; the D is unclear. The germline gives CDR1 LNHDA, CDR2 SQIVND (reference sequence). This CDR3 region has 14 residues. Trimming cost V 11 bases and J 0 bases, with 14 bases left between them. The CDR3 nucleotides read TGTGCCGTCTCGGAGAATCCTAGCAATCAGCCCCAGCATTTT. Translation gives CAVSENPSNQPQHF.

This clone was seen only once. The chain couples TRBV7-2 to TRBJ2-6, with 8 bases that match TRBD2. Germline V gene sequence: CDR1 SGHTA, CDR2 FQGNSA. The CDR3 is 19 amino acids. V was clipped by 3 bases and J by 4 bases; unmatched bases: 14. CDR3 DNA: TGTGCCAGCAGCTTTACTAGCGGAGTTTCTTCGGGAGGGGCCAACGTCCTGACTTTC. Protein product: CASSFTSGVSSGGANVLTF.